What follows is one T cell receptor (beta chain) and its context. Its antigen is still unknown. This sample was included in a study of cytomegalovirus exposure and HLA in healthy donors. Broader study findings: A later analysis linked a missense DCLRE1C variant to TCR beta V- and J-gene trimming. The sole available immune exposure information was CMV serostatus.

Germline assignment: CDR1 SGDLS and CDR2 YYNGEE. With V trimmed by 6 bases and J by 6 bases, 5 bases remained unmatched. The CDR3 covers 14 residues. The PCR was carried out with 60 Vbeta primers and 13 Jbeta primers. Generated by immunoSEQ multiplex PCR, the TCRdb table keeps only in-frame clones and is missing some. The sample has some 140,000 clones; around 80% are singletons. The chain carries TRBV9 and TRBJ2-1; TRBD2 matches 11 bases. The sequencing input was PBMCs. The source is a man aged 25-40 years in good health. Here the CDR3 DNA reads TGTGCCAGCAACCTAGCGGGAGGCCTCAATGAGCAGTTCTTC. Amino acids: CASNLAGGLNEQFF.